What follows are 7 T cell receptor beta chains derived from one specimen sequenced in a study of blood T cells in healthy people across ages. With a J-beta primer mix and a sample-barcoded 5' primer, a second PCR ran about 7 to 12 cycles. TCRdb analysed the 5' RACE reads with MiXCR anew, one entry per CDR3 protein. The profile covers over a million distinct CDR3 sequences, with approximately 59% appearing a single time and over 6.5% taken by the ten largest. Sequenced: blood. These receptors came from a man aged 18 to 29 in good health.

On this clonotype itself: At one end the junction does not follow the germline gene, possibly because of a read error. The chain joins TRBV15 to TRBJ2-1; 8 bases fit TRBD2. The CDR3 spans 14 residues. Germline-derived CDR1 and CDR2 are LNHNV and YYDKDF (reference sequence). CDR3 loop: CATSTTSEANEQFF. In DNA, the CDR3 is TGTGCCACCAGCACGACTAGCGAAGCTAATGAACAGTTCTTC.

A few counts support this clonotype. The V gene is TRBV12-3 or TRBV12-4, the J gene TRBJ2-1; TRBD1 might be the D (7 bases). The CDR3 runs to 15 residues. V gave up 5 bases and J gave up 6 bases, with 17 bases separating them. The CDR3 protein is CASSPAGQPSNEQFF. CDR3 DNA sequence: TGTGCCAGCAGTCCCGCGGGACAGCCCTCCAATGAGCAGTTCTTC.

This chain uses TRBV4-1 with TRBJ2-2; 8 bases line up with TRBD2. CDR1 and CDR2 from the germline V gene are MGHRA and YSYEKL. Trimming removed 5 bases from V and 4 bases from J; junction bases left unmatched: 6. The CDR3 is made up of 15 amino acids. The CDR3 nucleotides are TGCGCCAGCAGCGTCCGACTAGCGTCCACCGGGGAGCTGTTTTTT. It encodes CASSVRLASTGELFF.

This chain links TRBV3-1 with TRBJ2-3; either TRBD1 or TRBD2 may fit D (5 bases each). The CDR3 is 17 residues long. Per the germline V gene, CDR1 is LGHDT and CDR2 is YNNKEL (reference sequence). Trimming removed 4 bases at V and 2 bases at J, with 19 bases between. The DNA of the CDR3 is TGTGCCAGCAGCCCCCTTACGGGGCGGCCATTCACAGATACGCAGTATTTT. Translating it yields CASSPLTGRPFTDTQYF.

This chain joins TRBV9 and TRBJ2-5; D is perhaps TRBD2 (6 bases). This CDR3 is built from 15 residues. The V and J ends lost 3 bases and 1 base respectively, with 13 bases between them. From germline, CDR1 is SGDLS and CDR2 YYNGEE. CDR3 sequence: CASSAVPAGQETQYF. As DNA, the CDR3 is TGTGCCAGCAGCGCCGTCCCAGCGGGCCAAGAGACCCAGTACTTC.

The rearrangement joins TRBV4-2 to TRBJ2-1; TRBD2 matches 14 bases. This CDR3 is built from 18 residues. After removal of 0 bases from V and 4 bases from J, the junction contained 5 bases not matched to a gene. CDR1 is LGHNA and CDR2 is YNFKEQ in the germline V gene. The CDR3 DNA follows: TGTGCCAGCAGCCAAGAATTTCGACTAGCGGGGGGGTACAATGAGCAGTTCTTC. Translating gives CASSQEFRLAGGYNEQFF.

The chain's CDR3 is CSARRQGGDTQYF. CDR3 bases: TGCAGTGCTAGAAGGCAGGGGGGAGATACGCAGTATTTT. This chain uses TRBV20-1 with TRBJ2-3; D may be TRBD1 (7 bases). With 2 bases removed from V and 5 bases from J, the gap between germline ends came to 11 bases. Germline V CDR1 and CDR2: DFQATT, SNEGSKA (reference sequence). The CDR3 length is 13 residues.